This is a list of T cell receptor beta chains from one sample in a study of sequential checkpoint blockade in melanoma. Using immunoSEQ multiplex PCR, the repertoire was profiled, and TCRdb retains in-frame clones only, with some absent. The sample records some 6,200 clones, roughly 26% being singletons. Sequencing used tumor tissue (inferred from file names), obtained from a patient given nivolumab and ipilimumab in sequence. The receptors come from a human donor with melanoma. CDR3s include the opening cysteine and the closing phenylalanine or tryptophan. Fields, in order: clone size, J gene, D gene, V gene, CDR3 protein, CDR3 DNA. D genes are given only for firm matches. Expanded clones get a size class; other rows say once, few or many, or leave the size out.

many	TRBJ1-6	TRBD1	TRBV11-3	CASSPHGQGDSPLHF	TGTGCCAGCAGCCCACACGGACAGGGGGATTCACCCCTCCACTTT
medium-sized	TRBJ2-1	.	TRBV6-8	CASSYGARYNEQFF	TGTGCCAGCAGTTACGGTGCGAGGTACAATGAGCAGTTCTTC
.	TRBJ1-4	.	TRBV18	CASSPGVRDEKLFF	TGTGCCAGCTCACCAGGGGTCAGGGATGAAAAACTGTTTTTT
few	TRBJ1-5	.	TRBV10-2	CASSDWGRRNQPQHF	TGCGCCAGCAGTGATTGGGGGCGGCGCAATCAGCCCCAGCATTTT
large	TRBJ2-1	TRBD2	TRBV11-3	CASSFFSGSTEQFF	TGTGCCAGCAGCTTCTTTAGCGGGAGTACTGAGCAGTTCTTC
.	TRBJ1-5	.	TRBV6-8	CASSYVGDQPQHF	TGTGCCAGCAGTTACGTGGGGGATCAGCCCCAGCATTTT
medium-sized	TRBJ1-5	.	TRBV11-3	CASSLRDGNQPQHF	TGTGCCAGCAGCCTCAGGGACGGCAATCAGCCCCAGCATTTT
few	TRBJ1-1	TRBD1	TRBV6-8	CASMTTGPATEAFF	TGTGCCAGCATGACGACAGGGCCGGCCACTGAAGCTTTCTTT
few	TRBJ2-7	TRBD2	TRBV9	CASSAGTSEDEQYF	TGTGCCAGCAGCGCCGGGACTAGCGAAGACGAGCAGTACTTC
many	TRBJ2-7	.	TRBV6-8	CASSVAPSAGPLEQYF	TGTGCCAGCAGTGTAGCCCCGTCCGCGGGACCTCTCGAGCAGTACTTC
.	TRBJ2-3	TRBD2	TRBV29-1	CSVALAGVADTQYF	TGCAGCGTCGCCCTAGCGGGAGTTGCAGATACGCAGTATTTT
once	TRBJ1-5	TRBD1	TRBV25-1	CASSEDRVNQPQHF	TGTGCCAGCAGTGAAGACAGGGTCAATCAGCCCCAGCATTTT